The 29 T cell receptor beta chains presented below share a single source sample, sequenced in a study of T cell changes during pregnancy in multiple sclerosis. Method: immunoSEQ multiplex PCR; TCRdb's copy keeps in-frame clones and lacks some. Of about 60,000 clones listed, 80% to 95% are singletons. This specimen consisted of peripheral blood, obtained in the first trimester of pregnancy. These receptor sequences come from a female donor with multiple sclerosis, enrolled in a pregnancy study.

This chain joins TRBV5-1 and TRBJ2-5, with TRBD1 matching 7 bases. Germline trimming cut 4 bases from V and 5 bases from J; bases unmatched to any gene: 11. Looked up from germline, CDR1 is SGHRS and CDR2 is YFSETQ. This CDR3 is built from 15 residues. This chain's CDR3 is CASSLGTDPSETQYF. For the CDR3, the DNA is TGCGCCAGCAGCCTAGGGACAGATCCAAGTGAGACCCAGTACTTC. Complete variable domain (other parts from reference TRBV5-1 and TRBJ2-5): KAGVTQTPRYLIKTRGQQVTLSCSPISGHRSVSWYQQTPGQGLQFLFEYFSETQRNKGNFPGRFSGRQFSNSRSEMNVSTLELGDSALYLCASSLGTDPSETQYFGPGTRLLVL.

The chain is built from TRBV2 and TRBJ2-7, with D perhaps TRBD1 (6 bases). V dropped 3 bases and J dropped 0 bases, with 9 bases sitting between them. CDR1 and CDR2 from the germline V gene are SNHLY and FYNNEI. This CDR3 region has 14 residues. CDR3 loop: CASSDRQASYEQYF. As DNA, the CDR3 is TGTGCCAGCAGTGATCGACAGGCCTCCTACGAGCAGTACTTC.

This clone came up once. The CDR3 is CASIRLAGGGEQFF. The CDR3 DNA reads TGTGCCAGCATAAGACTAGCGGGAGGGGGTGAGCAGTTCTTC. The chain joins TRBV6-1 to TRBJ2-1; TRBD2 matches 14 bases. The CDR3 runs 14 residues. The J segment lost 9 bases and the V segment lost 7 bases, leaving 5 bases of the junction unmatched. Germline lookup yields CDR1 MNHNS and CDR2 SASEGT.

This clone appeared once. The rearrangement joins TRBV7-9 to TRBJ2-1; TRBD2 might be the D (5 bases). Trimming took 5 bases from V and 3 from J, leaving 14 bases between them. This CDR3 has 15 amino acids. Germline-derived CDR1 and CDR2 are SEHNR and FQNEAQ (reference sequence). CDR3: CASSMDSENYNEQFF. The CDR3 DNA reads TGTGCCAGCAGCATGGACTCGGAAAACTACAATGAGCAGTTCTTC.

The chain combines TRBV27 with TRBJ2-1; 10 bases map to TRBD2. Unmatched junction bases numbered 9, after V lost 1 base and J lost 6 bases. CDR1 and CDR2 (germline): MNHEY, SMNVEV (reference sequence). The CDR3 covers 17 residues. CDR3 sequence reads: CASSLWLAGGLLNEQFF. Here the CDR3 DNA reads TGTGCCAGCAGTTTATGGTTAGCGGGAGGTCTCCTCAATGAGCAGTTCTTC.

This chain joins TRBV28 and TRBJ1-1; 9 nucleotides match TRBD1. This CDR3 has 15 amino acids. From germline, CDR1 is MDHEN and CDR2 SYDVKM. Germline trimming cut 4 bases from V and 6 bases from J; bases unmatched to any gene: 9. CDR3 nucleotides: TGTGCCAGCAGTTCTGCCGGGACAGGGTCCGCTGAAGCTTTCTTT. This codes for CASSSAGTGSAEAFF. Full variable domain (outside the CDR3, taken from reference TRBV28 and TRBJ1-1): DVKVTQSSRYLVKRTGEKVFLECVQDMDHENMFWYRQDPGLGLRLIYFSYDVKMKEKGDIPEGYSVSREKKERFSLILESASTNQTSMYLCASSSAGTGSAEAFFGQGTRLTVV.

The CDR3 protein is CASSFMTGYEAFF. The DNA of the CDR3 is TGTGCCAGCAGTTTTATGACAGGTTATGAAGCTTTCTTT. This chain links TRBV28 with TRBJ1-1; TRBD1 is a possible D gene (6 bases). V was shortened by 3 bases and J by 7 bases, with 12 bases between the two germline ends. The length of the CDR3 is 13 residues. Germline-derived CDR1 and CDR2 are MDHEN and SYDVKM.

The chain combines TRBV7-2 with TRBJ2-1; D not resolved. The germline V gene has CDR1 SGHTA and CDR2 FQGNSA. V lost 5 bases and J lost 2, with 16 bases in between. The CDR3 has 16 residues. Here the CDR3 DNA reads TGTGCCAGCAGCCATTCCTTAGGAGAACCCTACAATGAGCAGTTCTTC. Its protein product is CASSHSLGEPYNEQFF.

The chain uses TRBV6-5 and TRBJ2-5, with D perhaps matching TRBD1 (6 bases). V lost 5 bases and J lost 4, with 17 bases in between. CDR3 length equals 15 residues. Germline values: CDR1 MNHEY, CDR2 SVGAGI. CDR3 DNA: TGTGCCAGCAGTCGACGAAGCATAGGGGGAGAGACCCAGTACTTC. Its translation: CASSRRSIGGETQYF.

As regards this clone: One end of the junction is discordant with germline, which a read error may explain. CDR3 residues: CVSRYSTGGEAFF. Here the CDR3 DNA reads TGTGTCAGCAGATACTCGACAGGGGGGGAAGCTTTCTTT. The V call is TRBV2, the J call TRBJ1-1; 9 nucleotides align to TRBD1. The CDR3 is 13 amino acids. CDR1 is SNHLY, CDR2 FYNNEI, per germline.

Only a few counts were recorded for this clone. The V gene is TRBV7-9, the J gene TRBJ1-1, with TRBD1 identical over 7 bases. The CDR3 contains 14 residues. V trimming: 2 bases; J trimming: 5 bases; junction bases outside the gene matches: 5. In germline, CDR1 is SEHNR, CDR2 FQNEAQ (reference sequence). The CDR3 DNA reads as TGTGCCAGCAGCTTAACAGGGGCGAGTACTGAAGCTTTCTTT. This encodes CASSLTGASTEAFF.

CDR3 in DNA: TGTGCCAGCAGTTTAGAGGGTTCGGACACTGAAGCTTTCTTT. This encodes CASSLEGSDTEAFF. The rearrangement links TRBV28 to TRBJ1-1; D not certain. Trimming took off 2 bases at V and 3 bases at J, with 10 bases between the two ends. The CDR3 runs 14 residues. Germline loops: CDR1 MDHEN, CDR2 SYDVKM.

The genes are TRBV7-2 and TRBJ2-7; TRBD2 agrees at 7 bases. The germline V gene encodes CDR1 SGHTA and CDR2 FQGNSA. This CDR3 region has 15 residues. Losses at the gene ends were 2 bases for V and 0 bases for J; bases not matched to a gene: 4. CDR3 sequence: CASSLFGGSSYEQYF. DNA for the CDR3: TGTGCCAGCAGCTTATTTGGCGGGAGCTCCTACGAGCAGTACTTC. The variable domain in full, with the rest retrieved from reference TRBV7-2 and TRBJ2-7, is GAGVSQSPSNKVTEKGKDVELRCDPISGHTALYWYRQSLGQGLEFLIYFQGNSAPDKSGLPSDRFSAERTGGSVSTLTIQRTQQEDSAVYLCASSLFGGSSYEQYFGPGTRLTVT.

This sequence joins TRBV5-6 and TRBJ1-2, with TRBD1 matching 8 bases. The germline V gene encodes CDR1 SGHDT and CDR2 YYEEEE. V was clipped by 6 bases and J by 6 bases; unmatched bases: 13. This CDR3 contains 15 residues. In DNA, the CDR3 is TGTGCCAGCACCAGACGACAGGGGCAAGTACATGGCTACACCTTC. Encoded protein: CASTRRQGQVHGYTF.

The CDR3 coding sequence is TGTGCCAGCAGCGCTGGGACAGGGGCGGGGGGAGCTTTCTTT. Encoded protein: CASSAGTGAGGAFF. V and J are TRBV27 and TRBJ1-1, with 10 nucleotides matching TRBD1. Trimming at V came to 6 bases and at J to 10 bases, leaving 11 bases not matched to a gene. Germline V gene sequence: CDR1 MNHEY, CDR2 SMNVEV (reference sequence). The CDR3 is 14 amino acids.

The V and J genes are TRBV29-1 and TRBJ2-3; D is undetermined. CDR3 length: 14 residues. CDR1 is SQVTM and CDR2 is ANQGSEA in the germline V gene. Trimming stripped 1 base from V and 3 bases from J, with 11 bases between. The DNA of the CDR3 is TGCAGCGTTGAAGCTTTAATAACAACAGATACGCAGTATTTT. Encoded protein: CSVEALITTDTQYF.

This chain joins TRBV5-1 and TRBJ2-7, with 13 bases fitting TRBD2. The CDR3 spans 16 residues. Germline values: CDR1 SGHRS, CDR2 YFSETQ. After removal of 0 bases from V and 3 bases from J, the junction contained 3 bases not matched to a gene. CDR3 sequence reads: CASSLAGLAGVYEQYF. CDR3 nucleotide sequence: TGCGCCAGCAGCTTGGCCGGACTAGCGGGAGTCTACGAGCAGTACTTC.

This chain joins TRBV14 and TRBJ2-2; 7 bases align to TRBD1. Per germline, CDR1 SGHDN and CDR2 FVKESK. The trim removed 1 base at V and 0 bases at J, leaving 2 bases unmatched. The CDR3 length is 16 residues. The CDR3 DNA reads as TGTGCCAGCAGCCAAGGGGGACAGACGAACACCGGGGAGCTGTTTTTT. Translating it yields CASSQGGQTNTGELFF.

The chain carries TRBV19 and TRBJ2-6; D not resolved. Germline lookup yields CDR1 LNHDA and CDR2 SQIVND (reference sequence). V was shortened by 0 bases and J by 2 bases, with 8 bases between the two germline ends. The CDR3 extends over 16 amino acids. The chain's CDR3 is CASSIDMGTGANVLTF. CDR3 DNA sequence: TGTGCCAGTAGTATAGATATGGGCACTGGGGCCAACGTCCTGACTTTC.

The V call is TRBV9, the J call TRBJ2-2; the match to TRBD2 covers 9 bases. Germline trimming cut 0 bases from V and 4 bases from J; bases unmatched to any gene: 4. Germline CDR1 and CDR2: SGDLS and YYNGEE. This CDR3 has 16 residues. The CDR3 nucleotides are TGTGCCAGCAGCGTAGGGCGGGAGGGCTTCACCGGGGAGCTGTTTTTT. Translated, it gives CASSVGREGFTGELFF.

This clone was detected many times. The chain couples TRBV10-1 to TRBJ2-4, with 8 bases lining up with TRBD1. With 5 bases clipped from V and 4 bases from J, the junction kept 4 bases outside the gene matches. This CDR3 spans 14 amino acids. Germline CDR1 WNHNN, CDR2 SYGVQD (reference sequence). The DNA of the CDR3 is TGCGCCAGCAGTTCTGGGACAGGAAAAAACATTCAGTACTTC. As protein: CASSSGTGKNIQYF.

This clone was seen only once. The chain recombines TRBV5-6 with TRBJ1-2; 11 bases align to TRBD1. This CDR3 spans 16 amino acids. The V and J ends lost 0 bases and 8 bases, in that order; junction bases with no gene match: 9. Germline assignment: CDR1 SGHDT and CDR2 YYEEEE. The CDR3 nucleotides are TGTGCCAGCAGCTTGGCCTCGGACAGGGGGCGAAGAGGCTACACCTTC. It translates to CASSLASDRGRRGYTF.

The chain carries TRBV6-6 and TRBJ1-5; D not certain. The CDR3 consists of 15 residues. The germline V gene encodes CDR1 MNHNY and CDR2 SVGAGI (reference sequence). V lost 0 bases to trimming and J lost 9 bases, with 15 bases between them. CDR3 in amino acids: CASSYSVAGTAPQHF. For the CDR3, the DNA is TGTGCCAGCAGTTACTCGGTTGCGGGCACAGCGCCCCAGCATTTT.

V gene TRBV5-6 combines with J gene TRBJ2-3, with 8 bases fitting TRBD1. Germline loops: CDR1 SGHDT, CDR2 YYEEEE. V shed 4 bases and J 5 bases; nucleotides not matched to a gene: 9. The CDR3 runs 15 residues. In DNA, the CDR3 is TGTGCCAGCAGCCGAATGGACAGGGTCATAGATACGCAGTATTTT. Translated: CASSRMDRVIDTQYF.

The rearrangement uses TRBV7-6 and TRBJ2-7; the D gene is possibly TRBD2 (5 bases). This CDR3 region has 13 residues. Germline assignment: CDR1 SGHVS and CDR2 FNYEAQ. The V end lost 0 bases, the J end lost 2 bases, and 5 bases lay between the germline ends. The CDR3 is CASSLAGAYEQYF. In DNA, the CDR3 is TGTGCCAGCAGCTTAGCCGGGGCCTACGAGCAGTACTTC.

V gene TRBV5-6 combines with J gene TRBJ2-5; D gene ambiguous. V was clipped by 0 bases and J by 4 bases, with 7 bases between them. CDR1 is SGHDT and CDR2 is YYEEEE in the germline V gene. This CDR3 is 13 amino acids long. The CDR3 sequence: CASSLGARETQYF. The DNA for the CDR3 is TGTGCCAGCAGCTTGGGCGCACGAGAGACCCAGTACTTC.

V and J are TRBV19 and TRBJ2-2, with D perhaps TRBD2 (5 bases). This CDR3 region has 14 residues. Germline CDR1 reads LNHDA; CDR2 reads SQIVND (reference sequence). Between the trimmed V and J ends, which lost 8 bases and 4 bases, there was a span of 14 bases. The chain's CDR3 is CASGWVGGTGELFF. The CDR3 nucleotides are TGTGCCAGTGGGTGGGTTGGAGGCACCGGGGAGCTGTTTTTT.

V usage is TRBV2 and J usage is TRBJ1-5; D gene uncertain. The germline gives CDR1 SNHLY, CDR2 FYNNEI. The CDR3 is 18 amino acids. The V end lost 7 bases, the J end lost 5 bases, and 27 bases lay between the germline ends. The CDR3 nucleotides read TGTGCCAGCACCCTGAACCCGGGAACCGGAATAAGGGATCAGCCCCAGCATTTT. It codes for CASTLNPGTGIRDQPQHF.

V usage is TRBV7-6 and J usage is TRBJ2-1, with D maybe TRBD1 (5 bases). Germline V lookup: CDR1 SGHVS, CDR2 FNYEAQ. V was cut by 5 bases and J by 8 bases, with 10 bases left in between. The CDR3 loop spans 12 amino acids. CDR3 loop: CASSHDRDEQFF. As DNA, the CDR3 is TGTGCCAGCAGCCATGACAGAGATGAGCAGTTCTTC.